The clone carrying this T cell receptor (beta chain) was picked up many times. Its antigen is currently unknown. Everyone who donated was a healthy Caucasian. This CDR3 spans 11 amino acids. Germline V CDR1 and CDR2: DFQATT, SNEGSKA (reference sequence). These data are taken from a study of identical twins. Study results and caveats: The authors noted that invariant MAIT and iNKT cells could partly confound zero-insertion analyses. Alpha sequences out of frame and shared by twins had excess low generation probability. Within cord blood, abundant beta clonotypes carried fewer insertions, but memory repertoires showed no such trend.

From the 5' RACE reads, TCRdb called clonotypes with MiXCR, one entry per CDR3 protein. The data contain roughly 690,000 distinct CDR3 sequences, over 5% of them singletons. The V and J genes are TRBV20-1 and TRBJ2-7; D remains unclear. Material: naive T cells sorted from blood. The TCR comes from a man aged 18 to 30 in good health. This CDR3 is CSAGDTYEQYV. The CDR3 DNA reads TGCAGTGCTGGAGACACCTACGAGCAGTACGTC.